This T cell receptor (beta chain) was sequenced in a study of beta chain features in type 1 diabetes. Regarding the study as a whole: Although PCR might favor shorter templates, it would do so equally in patients and controls. Cells with high TCR expression could be over-represented when cDNA is sequenced. When Type 1 diabetes patients were examined, their TCRB CDR3s proved moderately but significantly shorter in all four CD4+ subsets.

Details on this clone: Its antigen remains unknown. Other nucleotide sequences in the sample specify the same CDR3.

Sequenced material consisted of expressed TCRB transcripts (all of the isolated RNA was reverse transcribed). Using immunoSEQ multiplex PCR, the repertoire was profiled, and TCRdb retains in-frame clones only, with some absent. This sample yields around 650,000 clones, of which roughly an eighth are seen a single time; more than 0.1% belongs to the top ten. One heparinised blood draw averaging about 120 mL was given by each donor. Each sorted fraction was over 95% pure. V gave up 4 bases and J gave up 2 bases, with 0 bases separating them. Germline CDR1 and CDR2: MNHEY and SMNVEV (reference sequence). This CDR3 is 12 amino acids long.

Sequencing input: naive CD4+ T cells from blood. The receptor was isolated from a man aged 25-40 years with type 1 diabetes. The genes are TRBV27 and TRBJ1-6, with unresolved D. The CDR3 spells CASSSYNSPLHF. CDR3 nucleotides: TGTGCCAGCAGTTCCTATAATTCACCCCTCCACTTT.